Presented here are 5 T cell receptor beta chains from one specimen sequenced in a study of cytomegalovirus exposure and HLA in healthy donors. Only in-frame clones appear in the TCRdb table, and some are missing; sequencing was by immunoSEQ multiplex PCR. The sample has 200,000 to 300,000 clones, around 87% seen once. Specimen: PBMCs. These TCRs come from a woman in her twenties or thirties in good health and CMV-seropositive.

The rearrangement joins TRBV6-6 to TRBJ2-1, with D possibly TRBD2 on 5 matching bases. The CDR3 extends over 15 amino acids. The germline CDR1 and CDR2 sequences are MNHNY and SVGAGI (reference sequence). V gave up 4 bases and J gave up 1 base, with 11 bases separating them. This chain's CDR3 is CASSSHSDSYNEQFF. CDR3 coding DNA: TGTGCCAGCAGTTCCCATAGCGATTCCTACAATGAGCAGTTCTTC.

The chain has TRBV7-8 and TRBJ2-5, with D unclear. CDR1 and CDR2 from the germline V gene are SGHVS and FQNEAQ. The CDR3 runs 13 residues. V gave up 4 bases and J gave up 5 bases, with 11 bases separating them. Here the CDR3 reads CASSSRSPETQYF. DNA for the CDR3: TGTGCCAGCAGCTCGCGGAGCCCGGAGACCCAGTACTTC.

This chain links TRBV6-1 with TRBJ1-1; 7 bases agree with TRBD1. Germline V lookup: CDR1 MNHNS, CDR2 SASEGT. The V gene end was trimmed by 2 bases and the J gene end by 5 bases; junction bases not matched to a gene: 5. The CDR3 has 14 amino acids. CDR3 sequence: CASSEWQGVTEAFF. The CDR3, as DNA: TGTGCCAGCAGTGAATGGCAGGGGGTGACTGAAGCTTTCTTT.

This chain joins TRBV29-1 and TRBJ1-2, with 9 bases lining up with TRBD1. The V segment lost 6 bases and the J segment 8 bases; nucleotides outside the gene matches: 10. Germline CDR1 and CDR2: SQVTM and ANQGSEA. This CDR3 comprises 13 residues. CDR3 in amino acids: CSVGEQGADGYTF. The CDR3 DNA is TGCAGCGTCGGAGAACAGGGGGCGGACGGCTACACCTTC. The full variable domain, completed using reference TRBV29-1 and TRBJ1-2, is SAVISQKPSRDICQRGTSLTIQCQVDSQVTMMFWYRQQPGQSLTLIATANQGSEATYESGFVIDKFPISRPNLTFSTLTVSNMSPEDSSIYLCSVGEQGADGYTFGSGTRLTVV.

The rearrangement joins TRBV6-5 to TRBJ2-7; TRBD1 agrees at 7 bases. Germline loops: CDR1 MNHEY, CDR2 SVGAGI. Trimming at V came to 6 bases and at J to 3 bases, leaving 11 bases not matched to a gene. The CDR3 covers 15 residues. For the CDR3, the DNA is TGTGCCAGCAGCTACCGACAGGGATTAGGCTACGAGCAGTACTTC. Its translation is CASSYRQGLGYEQYF.